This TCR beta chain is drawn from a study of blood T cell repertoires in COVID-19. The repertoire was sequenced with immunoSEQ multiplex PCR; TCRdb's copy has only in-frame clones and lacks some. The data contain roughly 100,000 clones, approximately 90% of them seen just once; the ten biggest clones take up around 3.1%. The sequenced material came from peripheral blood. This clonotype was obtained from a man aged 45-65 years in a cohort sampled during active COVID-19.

CDR3 coding DNA: TGTGCCAGCAGTGAACCGGGACAAGCGAACACTGAAGCTTTCTTT. The encoded protein is CASSEPGQANTEAFF. This rearrangement joins TRBV25-1 to TRBJ1-1; TRBD1 might be the D (6 bases). This CDR3 is 15 amino acids long. CDR1 is MGHDK, CDR2 SYGVNS, per germline. V was pared by 2 bases and J by 1 base, with 11 bases between. The variable domain in full, completed from reference TRBV25-1 and TRBJ1-1, reads EADIYQTPRYLVIGTGKKITLECSQTMGHDKMYWYQQDPGMELHLIHYSYGVNSTEKGDLSSESTVSRIRTEHFPLTLESARPSHTSQYLCASSEPGQANTEAFFGQGTRLTVV.